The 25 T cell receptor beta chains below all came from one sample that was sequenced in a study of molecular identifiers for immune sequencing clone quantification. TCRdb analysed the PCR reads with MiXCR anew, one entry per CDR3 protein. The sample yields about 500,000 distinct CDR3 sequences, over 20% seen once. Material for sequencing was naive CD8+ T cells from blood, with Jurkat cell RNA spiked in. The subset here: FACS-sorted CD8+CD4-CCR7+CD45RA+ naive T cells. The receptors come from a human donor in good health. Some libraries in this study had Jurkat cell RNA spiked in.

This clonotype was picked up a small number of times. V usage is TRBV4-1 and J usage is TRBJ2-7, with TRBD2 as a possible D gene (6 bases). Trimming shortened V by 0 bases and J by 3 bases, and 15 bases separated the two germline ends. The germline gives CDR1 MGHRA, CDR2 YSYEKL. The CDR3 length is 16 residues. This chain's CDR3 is CASSQESYGGFYEQYF. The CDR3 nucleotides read TGCGCCAGCAGCCAAGAGTCATATGGGGGGTTCTACGAGCAGTACTTC.

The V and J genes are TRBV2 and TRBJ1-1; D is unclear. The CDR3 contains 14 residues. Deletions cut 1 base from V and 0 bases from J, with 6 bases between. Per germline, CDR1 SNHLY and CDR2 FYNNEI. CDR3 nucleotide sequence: TGTGCCAGCAGTGAAGAACCCCTGAACACTGAAGCTTTCTTT. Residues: CASSEEPLNTEAFF. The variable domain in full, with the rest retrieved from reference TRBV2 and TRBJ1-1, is EPEVTQTPSHQVTQMGQEVILRCVPISNHLYFYWYRQILGQKVEFLVSFYNNEISEKSEIFDDQFSVERPDGSNFTLKIRSTKLEDSAMYFCASSEEPLNTEAFFGQGTRLTVV.

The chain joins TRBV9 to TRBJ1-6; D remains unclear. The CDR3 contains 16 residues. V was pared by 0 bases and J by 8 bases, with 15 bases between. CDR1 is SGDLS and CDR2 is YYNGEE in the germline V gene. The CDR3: CASSVVGGVTDSPLHF. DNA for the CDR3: TGTGCCAGCAGCGTAGTGGGAGGCGTCACCGATTCACCCCTCCACTTT.

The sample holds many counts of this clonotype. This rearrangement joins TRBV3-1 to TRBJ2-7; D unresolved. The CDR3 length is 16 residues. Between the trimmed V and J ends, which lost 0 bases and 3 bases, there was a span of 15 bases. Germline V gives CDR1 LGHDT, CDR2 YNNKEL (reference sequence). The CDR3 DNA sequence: TGTGCCAGCAGCCAAGATTATTCGGCAAGAGACTACGAGCAGTACTTC. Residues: CASSQDYSARDYEQYF.

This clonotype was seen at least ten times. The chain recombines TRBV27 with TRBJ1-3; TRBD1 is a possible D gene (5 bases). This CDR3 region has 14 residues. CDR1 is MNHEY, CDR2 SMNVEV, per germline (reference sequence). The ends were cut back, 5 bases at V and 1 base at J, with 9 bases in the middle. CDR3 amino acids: CASSPDRSGNTIYF. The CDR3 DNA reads TGTGCCAGCAGTCCCGACAGATCTGGAAACACCATATATTTT.

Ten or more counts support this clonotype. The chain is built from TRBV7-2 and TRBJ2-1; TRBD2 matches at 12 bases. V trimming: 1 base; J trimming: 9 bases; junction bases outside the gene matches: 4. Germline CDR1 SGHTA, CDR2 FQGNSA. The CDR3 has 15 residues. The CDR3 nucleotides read TGTGCCAGCAGCTTAGGACTAGCGGGAGCTACTGAGCAGTTCTTC. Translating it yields CASSLGLAGATEQFF.

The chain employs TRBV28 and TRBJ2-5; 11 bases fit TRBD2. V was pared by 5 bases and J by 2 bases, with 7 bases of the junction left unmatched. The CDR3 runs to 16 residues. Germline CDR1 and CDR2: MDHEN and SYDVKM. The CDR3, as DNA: TGTGCCAGCAGTGCCGGGACTAGCGGAGCACAAGAGACCCAGTACTTC. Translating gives CASSAGTSGAQETQYF.

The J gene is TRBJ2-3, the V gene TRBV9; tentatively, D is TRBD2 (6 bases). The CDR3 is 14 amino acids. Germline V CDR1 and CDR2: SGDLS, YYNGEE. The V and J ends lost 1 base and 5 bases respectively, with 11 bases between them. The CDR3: CASSVYGREDTQYF. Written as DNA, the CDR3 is TGTGCCAGCAGCGTATACGGGAGAGAAGATACGCAGTATTTT.

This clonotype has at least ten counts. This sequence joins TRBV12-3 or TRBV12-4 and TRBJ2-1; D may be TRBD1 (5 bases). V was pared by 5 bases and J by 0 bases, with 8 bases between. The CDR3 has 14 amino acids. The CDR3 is CASSRGNSYNEQFF. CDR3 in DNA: TGTGCCAGCAGTAGGGGAAACTCCTACAATGAGCAGTTCTTC.

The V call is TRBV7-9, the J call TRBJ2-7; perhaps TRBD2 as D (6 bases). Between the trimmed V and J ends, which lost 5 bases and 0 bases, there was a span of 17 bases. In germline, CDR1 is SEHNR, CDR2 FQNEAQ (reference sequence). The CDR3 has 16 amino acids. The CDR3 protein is CASSPRGIWASYEQYF. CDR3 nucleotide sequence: TGTGCCAGCAGCCCCCGGGGGATCTGGGCCTCCTACGAGCAGTACTTC. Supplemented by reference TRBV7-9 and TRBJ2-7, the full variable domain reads DTGVSQNPRHKITKRGQNVTFRCDPISEHNRLYWYRQTLGQGPEFLTYFQNEAQLEKSRLLSDRFSAERPKGSFSTLEIQRTEQGDSAMYLCASSPRGIWASYEQYFGPGTRLTVT.

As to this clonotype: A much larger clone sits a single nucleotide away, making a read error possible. CDR3 loop: CASSLGDFTEAFF. Here the CDR3 DNA reads TGCGCCAGCAGCTTGGGGGATTTCACTGAAGCTTTCTTT. The chain couples TRBV5-1 to TRBJ1-1; the D is unclear. Germline values: CDR1 SGHRS, CDR2 YFSETQ. V lost 0 bases and J lost 4, with 7 bases in between. The CDR3 runs to 13 residues.

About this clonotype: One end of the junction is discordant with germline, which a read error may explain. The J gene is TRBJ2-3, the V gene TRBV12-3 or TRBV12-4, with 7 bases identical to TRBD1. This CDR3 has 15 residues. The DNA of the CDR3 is TGTACCAGCAGTTTATCACCAGGGGGAGCAGATACGCAGTATTTT. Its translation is CTSSLSPGGADTQYF.

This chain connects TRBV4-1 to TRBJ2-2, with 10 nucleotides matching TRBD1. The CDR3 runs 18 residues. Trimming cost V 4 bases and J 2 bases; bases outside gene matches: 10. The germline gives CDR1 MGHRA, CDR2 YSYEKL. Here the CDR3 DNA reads TGCGCCAGCAGCCCACGTTCGGGACAGGGGTCCAACACCGGGGAGCTGTTTTTT. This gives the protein CASSPRSGQGSNTGELFF.

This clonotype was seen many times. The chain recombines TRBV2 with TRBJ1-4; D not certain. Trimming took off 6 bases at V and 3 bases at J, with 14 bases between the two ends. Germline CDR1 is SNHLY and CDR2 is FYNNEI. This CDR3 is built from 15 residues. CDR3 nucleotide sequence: TGTGCCAGCAGAAAATTTGAGGAATCTAATGAAAAACTGTTTTTT. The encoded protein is CASRKFEESNEKLFF.

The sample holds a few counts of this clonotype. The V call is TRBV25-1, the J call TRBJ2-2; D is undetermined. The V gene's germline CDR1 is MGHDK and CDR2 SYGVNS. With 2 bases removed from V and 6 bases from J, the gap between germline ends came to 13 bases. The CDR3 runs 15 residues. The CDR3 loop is CASSEIRESAGELFF. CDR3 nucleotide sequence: TGTGCCAGCAGTGAAATTAGGGAATCTGCCGGGGAGCTGTTTTTT.

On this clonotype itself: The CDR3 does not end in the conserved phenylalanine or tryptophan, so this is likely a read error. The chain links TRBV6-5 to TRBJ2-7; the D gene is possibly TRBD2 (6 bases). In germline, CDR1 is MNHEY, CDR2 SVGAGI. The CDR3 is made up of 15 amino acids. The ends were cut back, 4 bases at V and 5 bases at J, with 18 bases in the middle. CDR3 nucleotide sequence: TGTGCCAGCAGTTCGCTTAGGAGGGAGTTCAACGAGCAGTACCTC. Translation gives CASSSLRREFNEQYL.

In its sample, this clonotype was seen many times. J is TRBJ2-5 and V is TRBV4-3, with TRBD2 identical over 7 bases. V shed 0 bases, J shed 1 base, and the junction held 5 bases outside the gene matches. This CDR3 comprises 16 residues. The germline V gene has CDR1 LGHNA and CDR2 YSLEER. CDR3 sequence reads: CASSQDLGGSQETQYF. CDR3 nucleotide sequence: TGCGCCAGCAGCCAAGATCTGGGAGGGTCCCAAGAGACCCAGTACTTC.

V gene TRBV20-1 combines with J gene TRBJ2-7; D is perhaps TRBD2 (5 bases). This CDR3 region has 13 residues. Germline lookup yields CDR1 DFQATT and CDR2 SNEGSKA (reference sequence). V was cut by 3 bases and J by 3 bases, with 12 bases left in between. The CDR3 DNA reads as TGCAGTGCTAGGAACGGGGAATACTACGAGCAGTACTTC. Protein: CSARNGEYYEQYF.

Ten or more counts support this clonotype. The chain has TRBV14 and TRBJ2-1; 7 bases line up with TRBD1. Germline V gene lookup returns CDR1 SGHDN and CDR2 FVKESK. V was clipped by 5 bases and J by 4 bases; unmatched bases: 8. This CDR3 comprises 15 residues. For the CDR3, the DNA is TGTGCCAGCAGCTCCCCGACAGGGTCTTACAATGAGCAGTTCTTC. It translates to CASSSPTGSYNEQFF.

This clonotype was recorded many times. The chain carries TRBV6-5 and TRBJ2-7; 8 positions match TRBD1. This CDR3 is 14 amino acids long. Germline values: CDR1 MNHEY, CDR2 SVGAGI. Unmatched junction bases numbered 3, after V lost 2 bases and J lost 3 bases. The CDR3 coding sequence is TGTGCCAGCAGTTACGGGACAGGCAACTACGAGCAGTACTTC. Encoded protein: CASSYGTGNYEQYF.

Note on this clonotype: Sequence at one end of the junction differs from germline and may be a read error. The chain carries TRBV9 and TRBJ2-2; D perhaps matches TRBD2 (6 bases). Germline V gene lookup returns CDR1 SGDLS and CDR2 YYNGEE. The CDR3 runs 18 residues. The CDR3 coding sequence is TGTGCCAGCAGCGTAGAGTCCATCGCGACCATGAACACCGGGGGGCTGTTTTTT. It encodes CASSVESIATMNTGGLFF.

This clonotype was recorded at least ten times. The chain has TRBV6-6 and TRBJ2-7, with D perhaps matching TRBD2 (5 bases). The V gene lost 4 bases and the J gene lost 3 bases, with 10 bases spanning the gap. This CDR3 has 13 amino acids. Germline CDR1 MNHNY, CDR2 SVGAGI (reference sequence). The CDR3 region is CASSFPGNYEQYF. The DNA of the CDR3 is TGTGCCAGCAGTTTCCCCGGGAACTACGAGCAGTACTTC.

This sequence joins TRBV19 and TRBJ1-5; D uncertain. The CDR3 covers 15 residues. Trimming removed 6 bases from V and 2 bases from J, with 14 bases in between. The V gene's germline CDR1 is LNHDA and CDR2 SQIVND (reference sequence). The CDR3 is CASSMRDAGNQPQHF. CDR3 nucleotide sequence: TGTGCCAGTAGCATGCGGGATGCGGGCAATCAGCCCCAGCATTTT.

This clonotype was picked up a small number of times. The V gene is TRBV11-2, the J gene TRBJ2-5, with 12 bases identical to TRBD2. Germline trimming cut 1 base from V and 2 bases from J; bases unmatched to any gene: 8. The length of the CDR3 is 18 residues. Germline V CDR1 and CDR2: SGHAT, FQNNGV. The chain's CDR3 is CASSLGLAGVILQETQYF. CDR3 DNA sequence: TGTGCCAGCAGCTTAGGACTAGCGGGGGTGATCCTACAAGAGACCCAGTACTTC.

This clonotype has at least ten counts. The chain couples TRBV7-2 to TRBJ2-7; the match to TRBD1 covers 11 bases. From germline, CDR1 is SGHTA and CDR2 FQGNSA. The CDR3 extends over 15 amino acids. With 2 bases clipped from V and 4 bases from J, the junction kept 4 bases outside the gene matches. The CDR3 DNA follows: TGTGCCAGCAGCTTACATGGGACAGGGGGGTACGAGCAGTACTTC. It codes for CASSLHGTGGYEQYF.